The rows below give T cell receptor beta chains drawn from one sample of a study of T cell responses to AZD1222 COVID-19 vaccine. Clones were read by immunoSEQ multiplex PCR, and TCRdb kept only the in-frame ones, dropping some. The sample consists of about 130,000 clones, about nine tenths of them appearing once. The sequencing used peripheral blood, collected on day 0 of AZD1222 vaccination. These receptor sequences come from an adult in good health. Each CDR3 is given with its conserved first and last residue. A D gene is named only where the DNA matches it firmly. The size entry is marked missing in some rows and otherwise reads once, few, many or a size class.

v_call	j_call	clone_size	d_call	cdr3_aa	cdr3_nt
TRBV29-1	TRBJ1-2	-	-	CSVEDHWTTNYGYTF	TGCAGCGTTGAAGATCACTGGACGACAAACTATGGCTACACCTTC
TRBV6-2/TRBV6-3	TRBJ2-7	-	-	CASSYDRSYEQYF	TGTGCCAGCAGTTACGACAGGAGCTACGAGCAGTACTTC
TRBV7-9	TRBJ1-5	-	-	CASSLGGAGQPQHF	TGTGCCAGCAGCTTAGGGGGGGCTGGTCAGCCCCAGCATTTT
TRBV5-1	TRBJ1-4	few	-	CASSLQGFEEKLFF	TGCGCCAGCAGCCTACAGGGTTTTGAAGAAAAACTGTTTTTT
TRBV7-9	TRBJ1-5	-	-	CASRGDGNQPQHF	TGTGCCAGCAGGGGGGATGGCAATCAGCCCCAGCATTTT
TRBV6-6	TRBJ2-5	few	-	CASSYLQVGVETQYF	TGTGCCAGCAGTTACTTACAGGTGGGGGTGGAGACCCAGTACTTC
TRBV19	TRBJ1-3	-	-	CASRAAANSGNTIYF	TGTGCCAGTCGAGCCGCAGCCAACTCTGGAAACACCATATATTTT
TRBV7-6	TRBJ2-1	-	-	CASSLELDNRGLFF	TGTGCCAGCAGCTTAGAACTGGACAACCGGGGGCTGTTCTTC
TRBV14	TRBJ2-7	-	TRBD1	CASSRGTGGFYEQYF	TGTGCCAGCAGCCGAGGGACAGGGGGCTTCTACGAGCAGTACTTC
TRBV6-5	TRBJ1-3	-	-	CASSYGGPSGNTIYF	TGTGCCAGCAGTTACGGGGGTCCCTCTGGAAACACCATATATTTT
TRBV9	TRBJ1-1	-	-	CASSVDQNTEAFF	TGTGCCAGCAGCGTAGACCAGAACACTGAAGCTTTCTTT
TRBV5-1	TRBJ2-1	-	-	CASSLVGAMTYNEQFF	TGCGCCAGCAGCTTGGTGGGGGCTATGACTTACAATGAGCAGTTCTTC
TRBV12-3/TRBV12-4	TRBJ1-1	-	-	CASRQRNTEAFF	TGTGCCAGCAGACAAAGGAACACTGAAGCTTTCTTT